Below, one T cell receptor (beta chain) is given with its context. The target antigen is unknown. Unsorted PBMC samples were amplified in replicate PCRs containing 250 to 350 ng DNA, 25,000 to 35,000 T cell genomes. The table came from immunoSEQ multiplex PCR; TCRdb's copy has only in-frame clones and leaves some out. The sample records around 500,000 clones, roughly four fifths being singletons. The sample originates from a study of shared clonotypes between healthy human individuals. Study-level results: The represented genetic and exposure-history diversity was limited by the small number of donors.

The sequence was collected from a woman in her thirties or forties in good health. Some clones in this sample may be carry-over from other donors' samples. The sample taken for sequencing was PBMCs.

CDR3 sequence: CASSSPTGEQYF. Here the CDR3 DNA reads TGTGCCAGCAGTTCCCCAACCGGCGAGCAGTACTTC. The chain couples TRBV28 to TRBJ2-5; no clear D. The better agreement between TRBJ2-7 and the DNA end casts doubt on the J call. CDR3 length: 12 amino acids. Germline-derived CDR1 and CDR2 are MDHEN and SYDVKM.